These 17 T cell receptor beta chains were all obtained from the same sample, sequenced in a study of cytomegalovirus exposure and HLA in healthy donors. Use of 60 Vbeta and 13 Jbeta primers characterized the PCR. Profiling relied on immunoSEQ multiplex PCR, and the TCRdb table lists in-frame clones only, not all of them. The data hold roughly 190,000 clones, with roughly 70% observed a single time. The sample consisted of PBMCs. Every receptor here comes from a young woman in good health and CMV-seronegative.

This chain uses TRBV9 with TRBJ1-1; D not certain. This CDR3 is built from 14 residues. The V and J ends lost 4 bases and 3 bases respectively, with 13 bases between them. Germline CDR1 reads SGDLS; CDR2 reads YYNGEE. The CDR3 loop reads CASSSQYSDTEAFF. In DNA form, the CDR3 reads TGTGCCAGCAGCTCCCAGTACAGTGACACTGAAGCTTTCTTT.

This clone is a singleton in its sample. CDR3 in DNA: TGTGCCAGCAGTTCGGGCAGGGGTGGCTACGAGCAGTACTTC. Amino acids: CASSSGRGGYEQYF. The chain combines TRBV27 with TRBJ2-7; tentative D call: TRBD1 (6 bases). The V end lost 4 bases, the J end lost 3 bases, and 13 bases lay between the germline ends. CDR3 length: 14 amino acids. Germline V gene data show CDR1 as MNHEY and CDR2 as SMNVEV (reference sequence).

The chain links TRBV7-2 to TRBJ2-7; no clear D. With 5 bases removed from V and 4 bases from J, the gap between germline ends came to 12 bases. The CDR3 spans 13 residues. CDR1 is SGHTA and CDR2 is FQGNSA in the germline V gene. This CDR3 is CASSPVWAYEQYF. As DNA, the CDR3 is TGTGCCAGCAGCCCTGTATGGGCTTACGAGCAGTACTTC.

This rearrangement joins TRBV9 to TRBJ2-5; 8 bases are shared with TRBD2. V lost 0 bases to trimming and J lost 3 bases; unmatched junction nucleotides: 4. Germline V lookup: CDR1 SGDLS, CDR2 YYNGEE. The CDR3 extends over 15 amino acids. The CDR3 is CASSVGWRGEETQYF. CDR3 coding DNA: TGTGCCAGCAGCGTAGGGTGGCGGGGGGAAGAGACCCAGTACTTC.

V is TRBV7-6 and J is TRBJ2-1; D is possibly TRBD2 (6 bases). The CDR3 runs 12 residues. Germline assignment: CDR1 SGHVS and CDR2 FNYEAQ. V was clipped by 2 bases and J by 9 bases, with 8 bases between them. CDR3 residues: CASSLTGLEQFF. The DNA for the CDR3 is TGTGCCAGCAGCTTAACGGGACTTGAGCAGTTCTTC.

The J gene is TRBJ2-5, the V gene TRBV19; perhaps TRBD2 as D (6 bases). CDR3 length equals 12 residues. Germline V CDR1 and CDR2: LNHDA, SQIVND (reference sequence). V lost 1 base and J lost 11, with 11 bases in between. The CDR3 nucleotides read TGTGCCAGTAGTATAGCTACGGGGGAGCAGTACTTC. Translating it yields CASSIATGEQYF.

The chain combines TRBV9 with TRBJ2-2; 10 bases line up with TRBD2. The V segment lost 0 bases and the J segment 1 base; nucleotides outside the gene matches: 3. CDR1 is SGDLS, CDR2 YYNGEE, per germline. The CDR3 extends over 17 amino acids. The CDR3 nucleotides read TGTGCCAGCAGCGTAGGTCCTAGCGGGGGGAACACCGGGGAGCTGTTTTTT. As protein: CASSVGPSGGNTGELFF.

J is TRBJ1-4 and V is TRBV7-2, with TRBD1 matching over 8 bases. Germline V gene sequence: CDR1 SGHTA, CDR2 FQGNSA. Trimming removed 6 bases from V and 5 bases from J; junction bases left unmatched: 2. This CDR3 is 13 amino acids long. The CDR3 protein is CASRQGVNEKLFF. CDR3 nucleotides: TGTGCCAGCAGACAGGGGGTGAATGAAAAACTGTTTTTT.

This clone was seen a handful of times. The chain recombines TRBV30 with TRBJ2-5, with TRBD1 as a possible D gene (5 bases). CDR1 and CDR2 (germline): GTSNPN, SVGIG (reference sequence). CDR3 length: 15 residues. The germline V and J ends were trimmed by 5 bases and 5 bases, with 21 bases remaining between them. The CDR3 loop is CAWAPRSGNGETQYF. As DNA, the CDR3 is TGTGCCTGGGCCCCCCGATCAGGGAATGGGGAGACCCAGTACTTC.

The V call is TRBV11-2, the J call TRBJ1-1; 7 positions agree with TRBD1. Germline CDR1 reads SGHAT; CDR2 reads FQNNGV. The V gene end was trimmed by 8 bases and the J gene end by 4 bases; junction bases not matched to a gene: 10. The CDR3 has 14 amino acids. The CDR3 loop is CASGPTTGSTEAFF. CDR3 nucleotides: TGTGCCAGCGGTCCTACGACAGGGAGCACTGAAGCTTTCTTT. Drawing the rest from reference TRBV11-2 and TRBJ1-1, the complete variable domain is EAGVAQSPRYKIIEKRQSVAFWCNPISGHATLYWYQQILGQGPKLLIQFQNNGVVDDSQLPKDRFSAERLKGVDSTLKIQPAKLEDSAVYLCASGPTTGSTEAFFGQGTRLTVV.

The chain is built from TRBV2 and TRBJ2-1, with a tentative D call TRBD2 (7 bases). V was pared by 6 bases and J by 7 bases, with 10 bases between. CDR1 SNHLY and CDR2 FYNNEI come from the germline V gene. The CDR3 contains 12 residues. The CDR3 is CASRGGGNEQFF. Here the CDR3 DNA reads TGTGCCAGCAGAGGGGGAGGGAATGAGCAGTTCTTC.

The V call is TRBV15, the J call TRBJ2-1; TRBD1 agrees at 7 bases. The CDR3 totals 15 residues. Trimming took 1 base from V and 5 from J; bases not matched to a gene: 5. Per germline, CDR1 LNHNV and CDR2 YYDKDF (reference sequence). In nucleotides, the CDR3 is TGTGCCACCAGCAGAGGGGACAGTCTCGACAATGAGCAGTTCTTC. It codes for CATSRGDSLDNEQFF. Full variable domain (remainder filled in from reference TRBV15 and TRBJ2-1): DAMVIQNPRYQVTQFGKPVTLSCSQTLNHNVMYWYQQKSSQAPKLLFHYYDKDFNNEADTPDNFQSRRPNTSFCFLDIRSPGLGDTAMYLCATSRGDSLDNEQFFGPGTRLTVL.

For the CDR3, the DNA is TGCGCCAGCAGTCGATCGGCGGTGGGGCGTTGGGAGACCCAGTACTTC. Protein product: CASSRSAVGRWETQYF. The rearrangement links TRBV23-1 to TRBJ2-5; D is perhaps TRBD1 (5 bases). TRBV23-1 is an open reading frame whose function is uncertain. This CDR3 is built from 16 residues. Between the trimmed V and J ends, which lost 4 bases and 5 bases, there was a span of 20 bases.

The chain recombines TRBV28 with TRBJ1-2; D may be TRBD1 (6 bases). The CDR3 has 16 residues. Germline loops: CDR1 MDHEN, CDR2 SYDVKM. Trimming shortened V by 3 bases and J by 0 bases, and 14 bases separated the two germline ends. Here the CDR3 reads CASSLDSLLANYGYTF. CDR3 bases: TGTGCCAGCAGTTTGGACAGTCTACTAGCTAACTATGGCTACACCTTC.

The rearrangement uses TRBV7-6 and TRBJ2-7; 11 nucleotides align to TRBD1. J lost 2 bases, V lost 4 bases, and 4 bases had no gene match. Germline V gene lookup returns CDR1 SGHVS and CDR2 FNYEAQ. The CDR3 has 15 residues. CDR3 nucleotide sequence: TGTGCCAGCAGCTCCCCGGGACAGGGGGCCTACGAGCAGTACTTC. Translating gives CASSSPGQGAYEQYF. The entire variable domain, with the rest obtained from reference TRBV7-6 and TRBJ2-7, is as follows: GAGVSQSPRYKVTKRGQDVALRCDPISGHVSLYWYRQALGQGPEFLTYFNYEAQQDKSGLPNDRFSAERPEGSISTLTIQRTEQRDSAMYRCASSSPGQGAYEQYFGPGTRLTVT.

This clone turned up a few times. The chain links TRBV27 to TRBJ2-3, with a possible D match to TRBD2 (5 bases). Looked up from germline, CDR1 is MNHEY and CDR2 is SMNVEV (reference sequence). The CDR3 consists of 16 residues. Trimming left V 3 bases short and J 2 bases short, with 15 bases between. The DNA for the CDR3 is TGTGCCAGCAGTTTGTATTATACCGGGATCACAGATACGCAGTATTTT. Protein sequence: CASSLYYTGITDTQYF.

This clone was counted only a few times. The chain uses TRBV7-6 and TRBJ1-1, with no clear D. The V gene lost 0 bases and the J gene lost 5 bases, with 7 bases spanning the gap. The length of the CDR3 is 13 residues. CDR1 is SGHVS and CDR2 is FNYEAQ in the germline V gene. The CDR3 region is CASSLASGTEAFF. The CDR3 DNA reads TGTGCCAGCAGCTTAGCGTCGGGGACTGAAGCTTTCTTT.